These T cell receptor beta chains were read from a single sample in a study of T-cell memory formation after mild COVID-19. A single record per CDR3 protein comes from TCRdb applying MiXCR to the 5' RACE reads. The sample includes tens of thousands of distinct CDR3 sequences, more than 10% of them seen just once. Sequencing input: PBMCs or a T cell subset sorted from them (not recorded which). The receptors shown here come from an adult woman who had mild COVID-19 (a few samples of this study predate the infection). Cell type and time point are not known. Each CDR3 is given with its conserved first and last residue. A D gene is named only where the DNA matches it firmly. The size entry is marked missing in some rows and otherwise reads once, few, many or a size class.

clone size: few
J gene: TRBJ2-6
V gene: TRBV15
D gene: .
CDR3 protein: CATSREAHGSGANVLTF
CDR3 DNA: TGTGCCACCAGCAGAGAGGCACATGGGTCTGGGGCCAACGTCCTGACTTTC

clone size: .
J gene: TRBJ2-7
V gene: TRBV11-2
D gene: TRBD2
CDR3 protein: CASSRVTSGPSYEQYF
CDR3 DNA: TGTGCCAGCAGCCGGGTTACTAGCGGGCCCTCCTACGAGCAGTACTTC

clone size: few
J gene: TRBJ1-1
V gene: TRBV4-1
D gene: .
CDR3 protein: CASSPYPARGNTEAFF
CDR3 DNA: TGCGCCAGCAGCCCTTACCCGGCGCGGGGGAACACTGAAGCTTTCTTT

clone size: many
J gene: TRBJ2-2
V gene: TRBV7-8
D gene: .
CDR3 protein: CASSLPRLRGPGELFF
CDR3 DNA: TGTGCCAGCAGCTTACCCCGGCTGCGGGGGCCCGGGGAGCTGTTTTTT

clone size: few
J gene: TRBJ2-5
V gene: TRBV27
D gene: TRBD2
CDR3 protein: CASSTGLAVPLPETQYF
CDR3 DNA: TGTGCCAGCAGTACGGGACTAGCGGTTCCCCTCCCAGAGACCCAGTACTTC

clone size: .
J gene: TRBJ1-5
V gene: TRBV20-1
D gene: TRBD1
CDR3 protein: CSANTGGQGQPQHF
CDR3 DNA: TGCAGTGCAAACACAGGGGGTCAAGGGCAGCCCCAGCATTTT

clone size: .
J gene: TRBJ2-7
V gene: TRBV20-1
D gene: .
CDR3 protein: CSARDMSGGNYEQYF
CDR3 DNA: TGCAGTGCTAGAGATATGTCAGGAGGAAACTACGAGCAGTACTTC

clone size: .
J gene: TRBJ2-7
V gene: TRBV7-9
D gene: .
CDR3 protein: CASSSGLTGSDEQYF
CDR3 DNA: TGTGCCAGCAGCTCGGGACTGACAGGGTCGGACGAGCAGTACTTC

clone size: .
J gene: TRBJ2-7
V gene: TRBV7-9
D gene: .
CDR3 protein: CASSDRRSYEQYF
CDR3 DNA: TGTGCCAGCAGCGACAGGAGGTCCTACGAGCAGTACTTC

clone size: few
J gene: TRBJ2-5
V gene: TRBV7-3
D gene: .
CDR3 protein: CASSLWGREQETQYF
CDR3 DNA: TGTGCCAGCAGCTTATGGGGACGGGAACAAGAGACCCAGTACTTC

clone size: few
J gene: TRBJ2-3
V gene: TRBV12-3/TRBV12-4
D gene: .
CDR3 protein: CASSWTLYGTDTQYF
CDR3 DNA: TGTGCCAGCAGCTGGACTCTCTACGGCACAGATACGCAGTATTTT

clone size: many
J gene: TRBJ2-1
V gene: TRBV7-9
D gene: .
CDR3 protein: CASSSRSSRDNEQFF
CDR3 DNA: TGTGCCAGCAGTTCCCGCTCTTCCAGAGACAATGAGCAGTTCTTC

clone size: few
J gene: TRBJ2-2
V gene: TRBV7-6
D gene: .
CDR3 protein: CASSLGSRGTGELFF
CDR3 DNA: TGTGCCAGCAGCTTAGGTTCAAGGGGGACCGGGGAGCTGTTTTTT

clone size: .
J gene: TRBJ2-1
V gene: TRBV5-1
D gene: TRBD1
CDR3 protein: CASSLRQGLLGDEQFF
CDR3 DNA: TGCGCCAGCAGCCTCAGACAGGGTCTACTGGGGGATGAGCAGTTCTTC

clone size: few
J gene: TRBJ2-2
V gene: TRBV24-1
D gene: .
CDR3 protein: CATSDFRVLNTGELFF
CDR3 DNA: TGTGCCACCAGTGATTTCAGGGTACTGAACACCGGGGAGCTGTTTTTT

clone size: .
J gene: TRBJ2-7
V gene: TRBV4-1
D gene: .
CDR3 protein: CASSQAGEGAEQYF
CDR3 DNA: TGCGCCAGCAGCCAAGCGGGGGAAGGGGCCGAGCAGTACTTC

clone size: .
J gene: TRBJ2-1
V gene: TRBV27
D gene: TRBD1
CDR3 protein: CASSSGQGLGEQFF
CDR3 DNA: TGTGCCAGCAGTTCCGGACAGGGGTTAGGTGAGCAGTTCTTC

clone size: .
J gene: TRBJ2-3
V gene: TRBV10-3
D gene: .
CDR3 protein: CAISESGTDTQYF
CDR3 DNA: TGTGCCATCAGTGAGTCAGGGACAGATACGCAGTATTTT

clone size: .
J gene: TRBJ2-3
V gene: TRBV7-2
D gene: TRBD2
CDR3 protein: CASSLRSLSSGEADTQYF
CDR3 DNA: TGTGCCAGCAGCTTAAGATCTCTGAGTAGCGGGGAAGCAGATACGCAGTATTTT

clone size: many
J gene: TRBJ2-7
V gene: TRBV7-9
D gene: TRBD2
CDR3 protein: CASSLMTSGPSYEQYF
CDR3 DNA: TGTGCCAGCAGCCTTATGACTAGCGGACCTTCCTACGAGCAGTACTTC

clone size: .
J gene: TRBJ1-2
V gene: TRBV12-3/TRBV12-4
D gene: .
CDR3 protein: CASSPRVGDRLYYGYTF
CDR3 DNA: TGTGCCAGCAGCCCTCGGGTGGGAGACAGACTTTACTATGGCTACACCTTC

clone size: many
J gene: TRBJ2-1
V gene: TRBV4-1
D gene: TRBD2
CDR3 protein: CASSQDGSGGYNEQFF
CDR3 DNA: TGCGCCAGCAGCCAAGATGGGAGCGGGGGGTACAATGAGCAGTTCTTC

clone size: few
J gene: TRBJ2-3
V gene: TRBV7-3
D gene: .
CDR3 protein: CASSSGGSTDTQYF
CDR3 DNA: TGTGCCAGCAGCTCCGGGGGATCCACAGATACGCAGTATTTT

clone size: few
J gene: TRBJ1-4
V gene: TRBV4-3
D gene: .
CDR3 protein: CASSQKNAVTTNEKLFF
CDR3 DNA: TGCGCCAGCAGCCAAAAGAACGCGGTGACAACTAATGAAAAACTGTTTTTT

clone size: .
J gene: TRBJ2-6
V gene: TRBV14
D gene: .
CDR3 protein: CASSQETGITGANVLTF
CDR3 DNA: TGTGCCAGCAGCCAAGAAACAGGGATCACTGGGGCCAACGTCCTGACTTTC

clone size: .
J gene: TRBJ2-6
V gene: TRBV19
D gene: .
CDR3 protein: CACRGGDPSGANVLTF
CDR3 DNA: TGTGCCTGCAGAGGGGGGGACCCTTCTGGGGCCAACGTCCTGACTTTC

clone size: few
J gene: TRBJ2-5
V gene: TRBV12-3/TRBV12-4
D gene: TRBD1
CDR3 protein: CASSSHRGLETQYF
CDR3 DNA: TGTGCCAGCAGTTCCCACAGGGGATTAGAGACCCAGTACTTC

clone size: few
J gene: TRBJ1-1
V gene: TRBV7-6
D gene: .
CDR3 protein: CASSRSQGLGTEAFF
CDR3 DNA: TGTGCCAGCAGCCGATCACAGGGTCTTGGAACTGAAGCTTTCTTT

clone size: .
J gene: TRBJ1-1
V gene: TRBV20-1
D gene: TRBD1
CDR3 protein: CSAFFGGDRLNTEAFF
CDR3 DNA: TGCAGTGCTTTTTTCGGCGGGGACAGGTTGAACACTGAAGCTTTCTTT

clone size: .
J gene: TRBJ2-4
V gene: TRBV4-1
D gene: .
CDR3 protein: CASSQGLHIQYF
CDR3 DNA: TGCGCCAGCAGCCAAGGGCTGCACATTCAGTACTTC

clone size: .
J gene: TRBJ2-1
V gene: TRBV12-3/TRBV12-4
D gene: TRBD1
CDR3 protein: CASIPDTGGNEQFF
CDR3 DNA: TGTGCCAGCATCCCGGATACAGGGGGGAATGAGCAGTTCTTC

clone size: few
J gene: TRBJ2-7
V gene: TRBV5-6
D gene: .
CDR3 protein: CASSLAGISYEQYF
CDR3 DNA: TGTGCCAGCAGCTTGGCGGGGATCTCCTACGAGCAGTACTTC

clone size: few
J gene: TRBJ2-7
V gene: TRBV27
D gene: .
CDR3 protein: CASSLFWGAYEQYF
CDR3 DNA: TGTGCCAGCAGTTTATTTTGGGGGGCCTACGAGCAGTACTTC

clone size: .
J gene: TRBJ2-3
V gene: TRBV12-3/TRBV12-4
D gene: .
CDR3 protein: CASSLETAASTDTQYF
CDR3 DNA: TGTGCCAGCAGTTTAGAAACGGCAGCTAGCACAGATACGCAGTATTTT

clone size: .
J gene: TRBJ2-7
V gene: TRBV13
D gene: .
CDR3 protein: CASSQDSPYEQYF
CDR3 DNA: TGTGCCAGCAGTCAAGACAGTCCCTACGAGCAGTACTTC

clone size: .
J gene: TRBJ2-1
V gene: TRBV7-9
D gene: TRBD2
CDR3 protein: CASSSNTRAPGGSYNEQFF
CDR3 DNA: TGTGCCAGCAGCTCCAATACGAGGGCTCCGGGGGGGTCCTACAATGAGCAGTTCTTC

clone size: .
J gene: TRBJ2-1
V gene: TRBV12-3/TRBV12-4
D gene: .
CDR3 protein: CASKPLHNEQFF
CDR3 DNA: TGTGCCAGCAAGCCCCTCCACAATGAGCAGTTCTTC

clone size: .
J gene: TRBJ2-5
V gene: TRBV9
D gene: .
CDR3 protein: CASSVAGTTGGTQYF
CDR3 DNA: TGTGCCAGCAGCGTGGCAGGGACGACCGGGGGGACCCAGTACTTC

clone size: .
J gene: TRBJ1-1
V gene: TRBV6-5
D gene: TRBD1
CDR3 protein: CASRRQGRTEAFF
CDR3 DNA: TGTGCCAGCAGACGACAGGGGCGCACTGAAGCTTTCTTT

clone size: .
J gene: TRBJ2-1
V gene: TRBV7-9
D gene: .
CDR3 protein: CASSRYTQNNEQFF
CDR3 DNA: TGTGCCAGCAGTAGGTATACACAGAACAATGAGCAGTTCTTC

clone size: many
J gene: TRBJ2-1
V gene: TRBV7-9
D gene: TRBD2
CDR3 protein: CASSPGTSGNNEQFF
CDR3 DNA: TGTGCCAGCAGCCCGGGGACTAGCGGGAACAATGAGCAGTTCTTC

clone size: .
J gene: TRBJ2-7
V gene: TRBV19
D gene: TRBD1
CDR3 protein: CASSKGAGVSYEQYF
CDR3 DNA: TGTGCCAGTAGTAAGGGGGCAGGAGTCTCCTACGAGCAGTACTTC

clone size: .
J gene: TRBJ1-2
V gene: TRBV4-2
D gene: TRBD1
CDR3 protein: CASSQGGQGASGYTF
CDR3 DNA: TGTGCCAGCAGCCAAGGCGGACAGGGGGCAAGTGGCTACACCTTC

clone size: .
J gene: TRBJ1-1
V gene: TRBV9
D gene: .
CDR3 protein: CASSPGGGRLEAFF
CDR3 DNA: TGTGCCAGCAGCCCAGGTGGGGGGCGGTTAGAAGCTTTCTTT

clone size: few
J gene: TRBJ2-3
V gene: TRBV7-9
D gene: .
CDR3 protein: CASTSWKSGTDTQYF
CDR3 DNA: TGTGCCAGCACCTCCTGGAAGAGTGGGACAGATACGCAGTATTTT

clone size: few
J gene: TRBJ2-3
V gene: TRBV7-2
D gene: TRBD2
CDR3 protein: CASSQGIAGVSTDTQYF
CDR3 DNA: TGTGCCAGCAGTCAAGGGATAGCGGGGGTTAGCACAGATACGCAGTATTTT

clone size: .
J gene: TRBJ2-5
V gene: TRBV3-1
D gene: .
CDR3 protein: CASSQDLDLRFETQYF
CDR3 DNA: TGTGCCAGCAGCCAAGACCTTGACTTGAGGTTCGAGACCCAGTACTTC

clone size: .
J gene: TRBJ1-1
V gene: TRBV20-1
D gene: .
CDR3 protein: CSARDVFSGGLNTEAFF
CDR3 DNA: TGCAGTGCTAGAGATGTTTTCTCTGGGGGGTTGAACACTGAAGCTTTCTTT

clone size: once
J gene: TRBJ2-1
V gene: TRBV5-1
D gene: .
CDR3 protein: CASSLDSNNEQFF
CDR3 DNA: TGCGCCAGCAGCTTGGATTCCAACAATGAGCAGTTCTTC

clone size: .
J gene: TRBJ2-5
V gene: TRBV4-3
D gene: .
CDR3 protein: CASSRGRGFQETQYF
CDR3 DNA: TGCGCCAGCAGCCGGGGCAGGGGATTCCAAGAGACCCAGTACTTC

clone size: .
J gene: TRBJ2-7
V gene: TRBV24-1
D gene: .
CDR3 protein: CATSDDYEQYF
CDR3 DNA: TGTGCCACCAGTGACGACTACGAGCAGTACTTC

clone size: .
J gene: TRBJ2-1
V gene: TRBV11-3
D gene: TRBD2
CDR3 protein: CASSLVRSPQTSGPSYNEQFF
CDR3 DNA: TGTGCCAGCAGCTTAGTTAGGTCCCCACAGACTAGCGGGCCTAGCTACAATGAGCAGTTCTTC

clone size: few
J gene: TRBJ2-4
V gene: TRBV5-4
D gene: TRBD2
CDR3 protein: CASSLGGGVQYF
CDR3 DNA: TGTGCCAGCAGCTTGGGTGGGGGGGTTCAGTACTTC

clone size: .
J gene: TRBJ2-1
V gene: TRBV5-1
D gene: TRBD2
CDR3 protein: CASNILAGGMNEQFF
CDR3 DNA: TGCGCCAGCAACATACTAGCGGGAGGTATGAATGAGCAGTTCTTC

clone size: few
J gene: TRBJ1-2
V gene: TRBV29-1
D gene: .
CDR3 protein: CSVPGAPYGYTF
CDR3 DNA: TGCAGCGTTCCAGGGGCCCCCTATGGCTACACCTTC

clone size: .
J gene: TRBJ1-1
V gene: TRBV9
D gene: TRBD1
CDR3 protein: CASSGTGPNTEAFF
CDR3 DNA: TGTGCCAGCAGCGGGACAGGACCGAACACTGAAGCTTTCTTT

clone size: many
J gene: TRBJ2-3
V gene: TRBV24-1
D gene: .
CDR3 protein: CATSHRSPSTDTQYF
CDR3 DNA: TGTGCCACCAGTCACCGTTCGCCTAGCACAGATACGCAGTATTTT